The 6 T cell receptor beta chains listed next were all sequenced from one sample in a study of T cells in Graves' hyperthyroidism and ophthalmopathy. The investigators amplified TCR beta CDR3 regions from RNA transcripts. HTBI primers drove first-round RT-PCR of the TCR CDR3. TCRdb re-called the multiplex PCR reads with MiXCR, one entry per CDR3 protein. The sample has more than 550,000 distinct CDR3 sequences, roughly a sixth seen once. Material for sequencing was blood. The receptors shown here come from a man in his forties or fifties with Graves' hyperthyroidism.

The CDR3 DNA reads TGTGCCAGCACACTCGGTGGGCTAGCGGGTGAAGAGACCCAGTACTTC. Protein product: CASTLGGLAGEETQYF. This chain connects TRBV28 to TRBJ2-5, with 8 bases that match TRBD2. The germline V gene encodes CDR1 MDHEN and CDR2 SYDVKM. The junction had 13 bases not matched to a gene; V was cut back by 7 bases and J by 3 bases. This CDR3 has 16 residues.

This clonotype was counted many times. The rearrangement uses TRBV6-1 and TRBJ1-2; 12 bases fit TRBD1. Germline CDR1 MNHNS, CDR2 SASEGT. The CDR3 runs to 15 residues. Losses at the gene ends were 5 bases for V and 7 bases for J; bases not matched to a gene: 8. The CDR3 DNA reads TGTGCCAGCAGTAACCGGGACAGGGGGCTCGCTGGCTACACCTTC. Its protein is CASSNRDRGLAGYTF.

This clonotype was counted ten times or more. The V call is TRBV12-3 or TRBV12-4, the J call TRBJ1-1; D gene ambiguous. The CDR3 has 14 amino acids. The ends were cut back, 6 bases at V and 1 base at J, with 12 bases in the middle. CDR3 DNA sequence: TGTGCCAGCAGGGCCGGTAGTCGGAACACTGAAGCTTTCTTT. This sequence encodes CASRAGSRNTEAFF.

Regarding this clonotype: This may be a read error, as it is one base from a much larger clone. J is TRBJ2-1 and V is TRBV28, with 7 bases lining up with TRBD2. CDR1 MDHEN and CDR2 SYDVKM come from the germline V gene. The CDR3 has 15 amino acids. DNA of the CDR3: TGTGCCAGAAGTTTAGGCGGGAGTGTTAATAATGAGCAGTTCTTC. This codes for CARSLGGSVNNEQFF.

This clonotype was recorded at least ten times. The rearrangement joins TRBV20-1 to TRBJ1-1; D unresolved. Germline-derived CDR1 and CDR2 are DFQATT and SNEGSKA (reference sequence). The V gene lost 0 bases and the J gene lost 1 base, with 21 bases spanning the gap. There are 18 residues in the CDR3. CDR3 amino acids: CSARERHGRWQTNTEAFF. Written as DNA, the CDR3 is TGCAGTGCTAGAGAGCGCCACGGCAGGTGGCAGACGAACACTGAAGCTTTCTTT.

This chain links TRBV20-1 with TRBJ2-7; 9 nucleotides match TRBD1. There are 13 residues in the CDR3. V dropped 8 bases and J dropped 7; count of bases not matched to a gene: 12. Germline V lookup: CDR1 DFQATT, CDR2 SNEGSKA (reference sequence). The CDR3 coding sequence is TGCAGTAAAGAGAGACAGGGGGTCGGGGAGCAGTACTTC. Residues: CSKERQGVGEQYF.